These 30 T cell receptor beta chains share one sample of origin, sequenced in a study of Ad26.COV2.S vaccination and SARS-CoV-2 variants. This sample's treatment: about 20 received Ad26.COV2.S at low or high dose, single or two shots; roughly 5 received placebo; per-sample allocation not given. Samples analyzed were those drawn on day 63 after the first vaccine or placebo injection. Sequencing was performed with immunoSEQ multiplex PCR; in TCRdb, only in-frame clones are kept and a portion is missing. The table includes 200,000 to 300,000 clones, roughly nine tenths detected once. The specimen comprised peripheral blood, sampled in a trial of Ad26.COV2.S vaccine versus placebo. The receptors come from a person aged 18-60 years who received the Ad26.COV2.S COVID-19 vaccine or a placebo.

V is TRBV29-1 and J is TRBJ2-2; D perhaps matches TRBD1 (6 bases). The CDR3 is 14 residues long. Germline loops: CDR1 SQVTM, CDR2 ANQGSEA. V gave up 3 bases and J gave up 4 bases, with 12 bases separating them. The CDR3 loop reads CSVDLGAGTGELFF. CDR3 coding DNA: TGCAGCGTTGACTTGGGGGCGGGCACCGGGGAGCTGTTTTTT.

This chain joins TRBV9 and TRBJ2-5; D might be TRBD1 or TRBD2, each matching 6 bases. The CDR3 is made up of 15 amino acids. Germline CDR1 and CDR2: SGDLS and YYNGEE. The V gene lost 1 base and the J gene lost 5 bases, with 15 bases spanning the gap. CDR3 nucleotides: TGTGCCAGCAGCGTAAGGGGGGCAGGGGCCGAGACCCAGTACTTC. Translation: CASSVRGAGAETQYF.

This clone was observed a single time. The chain uses TRBV2 and TRBJ1-5; the match to TRBD1 covers 7 bases. CDR1 is SNHLY, CDR2 FYNNEI, per germline. Trimming took 5 bases from V and 6 from J; bases not matched to a gene: 4. This CDR3 region has 13 residues. The CDR3 region is CASSRQGIQPQHF. The CDR3 region has the DNA TGTGCCAGCAGTAGACAGGGTATTCAGCCCCAGCATTTT.

This chain connects TRBV4-1 to TRBJ1-4, with D hard to call. The V end lost 1 base, the J end lost 0 bases, and 6 bases lay between the germline ends. The V gene's germline CDR1 is MGHRA and CDR2 YSYEKL. The CDR3 covers 15 residues. The CDR3, as DNA: TGCGCCAGCAGCCAAGGCTCTACAACTAATGAAAAACTGTTTTTT. Its protein product is CASSQGSTTNEKLFF.

The chain joins TRBV2 to TRBJ1-2; D is possibly TRBD1 (5 bases). The CDR3 is 13 residues long. Germline lookup yields CDR1 SNHLY and CDR2 FYNNEI. The V gene lost 7 bases and the J gene lost 8 bases, with 17 bases spanning the gap. CDR3 DNA: TGTGCCAGCACCTCGGGGGGGATTAGGGGCTACACCTTC. It codes for CASTSGGIRGYTF.

This chain connects TRBV21-1 to TRBJ1-2; TRBD1 reflects the table's D call only, with no check against the DNA. TRBV21-1 is a documented pseudogene. CDR3 length: 14 residues. This CDR3 is CASSGQGTLYGYTF. For the CDR3, the DNA is TGTGCCAGCAGTGGACAGGGGACTCTTTATGGCTACACCTTC.

This clone was detected a few times. The gene calls are TRBV7-8 and TRBJ1-5; 8 bases are shared with TRBD1. The CDR3 length is 16 residues. J gave up 2 bases and V 5 bases, and 8 bases lay outside the gene matches. Per germline, CDR1 SGHVS and CDR2 FQNEAQ. This chain's CDR3 is CASSLDRAGGNQPQHF. CDR3 nucleotides: TGTGCCAGCAGCCTGGACAGGGCAGGGGGCAATCAGCCCCAGCATTTT.

The V and J genes are TRBV18 and TRBJ2-5; D might be TRBD1 or TRBD2, each matching 5 bases. V lost 1 base and J 5 bases, leaving 17 bases between the germline ends. CDR3 size: 16 residues. Germline V CDR1 and CDR2: KGHSH, LQKENI. For the CDR3, the DNA is TGTGCCAGCTCACCACGCCTATCTCGGGGCGAGGAGACCCAGTACTTC. Amino acids: CASSPRLSRGEETQYF.

The sample holds many counts of this clone. V gene TRBV4-3 combines with J gene TRBJ1-1; no firm D call. Trimming cost V 0 bases and J 6 bases, with 17 bases left between them. This CDR3 region has 16 residues. Per germline, CDR1 LGHNA and CDR2 YSLEER. CDR3 loop: CASSQDWQFIGAEAFF. The CDR3 DNA follows: TGCGCCAGCAGCCAAGATTGGCAATTCATAGGTGCTGAAGCTTTCTTT.

This clone showed up just once. This CDR3 is CASSFSSPFTTGELFF. The CDR3 bases are TGCGCCAGCAGCTTTTCGTCTCCCTTCACCACCGGGGAGCTGTTTTTT. The chain is built from TRBV5-1 and TRBJ2-2; D is unclear. The CDR3 has 16 residues. Germline CDR1 SGHRS, CDR2 YFSETQ. The V and J ends lost 2 bases and 4 bases respectively, with 15 bases between them. The full variable domain, completed using reference TRBV5-1 and TRBJ2-2, is KAGVTQTPRYLIKTRGQQVTLSCSPISGHRSVSWYQQTPGQGLQFLFEYFSETQRNKGNFPGRFSGRQFSNSRSEMNVSTLELGDSALYLCASSFSSPFTTGELFFGEGSRLTVL.

The rearrangement links TRBV27 to TRBJ2-3; D is unclear. V was cut by 0 bases and J by 7 bases, with 8 bases left in between. Germline CDR1 MNHEY, CDR2 SMNVEV (reference sequence). The CDR3 consists of 13 residues. The CDR3, as DNA: TGTGCCAGCAGTTTATCGAAGCGTTATACGCAGTATTTT. It encodes CASSLSKRYTQYF.

This clone was seen a few times. This rearrangement joins TRBV29-1 to TRBJ2-3, with a weak D call TRBD1 (5 bases). The germline V gene encodes CDR1 SQVTM and CDR2 ANQGSEA. Trimming stripped 2 bases from V and 8 bases from J, with 11 bases between. This CDR3 has 12 amino acids. In DNA form, the CDR3 reads TGCAGCGTTGAACAGGGTGGTGGTACGCAGTATTTT. Translating gives CSVEQGGGTQYF.

This clone was counted between two and nine times. The chain couples TRBV18 to TRBJ2-3; 8 bases agree with TRBD2. J lost 5 bases, V lost 11 bases, and 24 bases had no gene match. CDR1 KGHSH and CDR2 LQKENI come from the germline V gene. This CDR3 spans 18 amino acids. For the CDR3, the DNA is TGTGCCCCACATAACGGAACCTCGGGGGGGCCTCCGCGAGATACGCAGTATTTT. It specifies CAPHNGTSGGPPRDTQYF.

This clone has only a few counts. This chain joins TRBV4-1 and TRBJ2-1; 15 bases are shared with TRBD2. Unmatched junction bases numbered 8, after V lost 4 bases and J lost 7 bases. Germline CDR1 and CDR2: MGHRA and YSYEKL. The CDR3 sequence is 17 residues long. DNA for the CDR3: TGCGCCAGCAGCCCAGGACTAGCGGGAGGGCCGTGGAATGAGCAGTTCTTC. It encodes CASSPGLAGGPWNEQFF.

V is TRBV3-1 (or the pseudogene TRBV3-2) and J is TRBJ2-3, with D unclear. The CDR3 extends over 16 amino acids. Per the germline V gene, CDR1 is LGHDT and CDR2 is YNNKEL (reference sequence). V lost 0 bases and J lost 0, with 10 bases in between. This CDR3 reads CASSQDHKASTDTQYF. For the CDR3, the DNA is TGTGCCAGCAGCCAAGATCACAAGGCTAGCACAGATACGCAGTATTTT.

The chain recombines TRBV7-9 with TRBJ2-1; D is possibly TRBD2 (5 bases). This CDR3 has 15 amino acids. V was cut by 1 base and J by 9 bases, with 16 bases left in between. Germline V gene data show CDR1 as SEHNR and CDR2 as FQNEAQ (reference sequence). The CDR3 reads CASSLEWAAAGEQFF. The CDR3 region has the DNA TGTGCCAGCAGCTTAGAGTGGGCCGCCGCGGGTGAGCAGTTCTTC.

The gene calls are TRBV6-1 and TRBJ2-3; TRBD2 matches at 10 bases. This CDR3 comprises 15 residues. V was pared by 3 bases and J by 6 bases, with 6 bases of the junction left unmatched. Looked up from germline, CDR1 is MNHNS and CDR2 is SASEGT. The CDR3 protein is CASSDLAGVPDTQYF. In nucleotides, the CDR3 is TGTGCCAGCAGTGACCTAGCGGGAGTACCGGATACGCAGTATTTT.

This clone was detected once. This chain joins TRBV14 and TRBJ2-2; D ambiguous. Germline values: CDR1 SGHDN, CDR2 FVKESK. The CDR3 extends over 14 amino acids. V lost 0 bases to trimming and J lost 3 bases, with 5 bases between them. The CDR3 spells CASSQDQYTGELFF. In DNA form, the CDR3 reads TGTGCCAGCAGCCAAGATCAGTACACCGGGGAGCTGTTTTTT.

The V call is TRBV2, the J call TRBJ1-6; D not resolved. The germline CDR1 and CDR2 sequences are SNHLY and FYNNEI. V was trimmed by 5 bases and J by 4 bases, leaving 21 bases between them. This CDR3 region has 18 residues. The CDR3 bases are TGTGCCAGCAGTCCCGTTTCCGGGCAGGCTTATTATAATTCACCCCTCCACTTT. Translating gives CASSPVSGQAYYNSPLHF.

CDR3 protein: CASSPGGANVLTF. The CDR3 DNA is TGTGCCAGCTCACCAGGTGGGGCCAACGTCCTGACTTTC. The rearrangement joins TRBV18 to TRBJ2-6, with D hard to call. CDR3 length: 13 residues. The germline V gene encodes CDR1 KGHSH and CDR2 LQKENI. The V end lost 2 bases, the J end lost 3 bases, and 2 bases lay between the germline ends.

J is TRBJ1-5 and V is TRBV2; D possibly corresponds to TRBD1 (5 bases). Germline lookup yields CDR1 SNHLY and CDR2 FYNNEI. The V end was cut by 8 bases, the J end by 7 bases, with 21 bases between. The CDR3 loop spans 15 amino acids. In DNA form, the CDR3 reads TGTGCCAGCCGAAGACAGCCCCAGTGGGAGCAGCCCCAGCATTTT. Amino acid sequence: CASRRQPQWEQPQHF.

The V gene is TRBV9, the J gene TRBJ1-1, with D tentatively TRBD1 (5 bases). V lost 4 bases to trimming and J lost 1 base, with 14 bases between them. CDR1 and CDR2 (germline): SGDLS, YYNGEE. This CDR3 is 15 amino acids long. The CDR3 coding sequence is TGTGCCAGCAGCCCCCAAGGACACACGAACACTGAAGCTTTCTTT. It translates to CASSPQGHTNTEAFF.

This sequence joins TRBV10-3 and TRBJ2-7; the D gene is possibly TRBD1 (5 bases). V lost 3 bases and J lost 2, with 14 bases in between. This CDR3 contains 15 residues. Germline CDR1 and CDR2: ENHRY and SYGVKD. The CDR3 sequence: CAISDKGEGPYEQYF. CDR3 DNA sequence: TGTGCCATCAGTGATAAAGGGGAAGGGCCCTACGAGCAGTACTTC.

This chain uses TRBV5-1 with TRBJ2-7, with 8 bases aligning to TRBD1. CDR1 and CDR2 from the germline V gene are SGHRS and YFSETQ. CDR3 length: 14 amino acids. V was pared by 2 bases and J by 3 bases, with 4 bases of the junction left unmatched. CDR3 DNA: TGCGCCAGCAGCTTAAGACAGGGGTGCTACGAGCAGTACGTC. Encoded protein: CASSLRQGCYEQYV.

The chain carries TRBV7-9 and TRBJ1-1, with D possibly being TRBD1 (6 bases). The V end lost 5 bases, the J end lost 3 bases, and 13 bases lay between the germline ends. Germline V gives CDR1 SEHNR, CDR2 FQNEAQ (reference sequence). CDR3 length: 14 residues. CDR3 DNA: TGTGCCAGCAGCGACAGGACGGGGGACACTGAAGCTTTCTTT. Translating gives CASSDRTGDTEAFF.

The chain couples TRBV15 to TRBJ2-5, with 11 nucleotides matching TRBD2. V was clipped by 1 base and J by 2 bases; unmatched bases: 3. Germline CDR1 and CDR2: LNHNV and YYDKDF (reference sequence). This CDR3 spans 16 amino acids. The CDR3 reads CATSRGGLAAQETQYF. CDR3 DNA: TGTGCCACCAGCAGAGGGGGACTAGCGGCACAAGAGACCCAGTACTTC.

The J gene is TRBJ2-5, the V gene TRBV11-3; D not resolved. V was shortened by 0 bases and J by 5 bases, with 7 bases between the two germline ends. The CDR3 has 13 amino acids. CDR1 is SGHNT and CDR2 is YENEEA in the germline V gene. The CDR3 nucleotides read TGTGCCAGCAGCTTAGATCAGAAGGAGACCCAGTACTTC. This translates into CASSLDQKETQYF. Together with reference TRBV11-3 and TRBJ2-5, the CDR3 gives the full variable domain: EAGVVQSPRYKIIEKKQPVAFWCNPISGHNTLYWYLQNLGQGPELLIRYENEEAVDDSQLPKDRFSAERLKGVDSTLKIQPAELGDSAVYLCASSLDQKETQYFGPGTRLLVL.

This clone showed up just a few times. This chain connects TRBV6-6 to TRBJ1-1; D uncertain. Trimming cost V 0 bases and J 4 bases, with 9 bases left between them. The germline gives CDR1 MNHNY, CDR2 SVGAGI (reference sequence). This CDR3 has 14 amino acids. Written as DNA, the CDR3 is TGTGCCAGCAGTTACTCCGTAGATGGCACTGAAGCTTTCTTT. Translated, it gives CASSYSVDGTEAFF.

This clone was seen a few times. The CDR3 DNA reads TGCAGCGCCCTTGACAGGGGTGATGAAAAACTGTTTTTT. Amino acid sequence: CSALDRGDEKLFF. The V gene is TRBV29-1, the J gene TRBJ1-4, with TRBD1 identical over 8 bases. The V gene's germline CDR1 is SQVTM and CDR2 ANQGSEA. Trimming cost V 7 bases and J 6 bases; bases outside gene matches: 7. The CDR3 loop spans 13 amino acids.

This clone was seen a single time. The CDR3 here is CASSLIGTGSETQYF. The CDR3 DNA follows: TGTGCCAGCAGCTTAATCGGGACAGGGAGTGAGACCCAGTACTTC. The rearrangement links TRBV7-2 to TRBJ2-5; 9 nucleotides line up with TRBD1. Germline loops: CDR1 SGHTA, CDR2 FQGNSA. The CDR3 is 15 amino acids. Losses at the gene ends were 2 bases for V and 5 bases for J; bases not matched to a gene: 6. The full variable domain, with the rest looked up from reference TRBV7-2 and TRBJ2-5, is GAGVSQSPSNKVTEKGKDVELRCDPISGHTALYWYRQSLGQGLEFLIYFQGNSAPDKSGLPSDRFSAERTGGSVSTLTIQRTQQEDSAVYLCASSLIGTGSETQYFGPGTRLLVL.